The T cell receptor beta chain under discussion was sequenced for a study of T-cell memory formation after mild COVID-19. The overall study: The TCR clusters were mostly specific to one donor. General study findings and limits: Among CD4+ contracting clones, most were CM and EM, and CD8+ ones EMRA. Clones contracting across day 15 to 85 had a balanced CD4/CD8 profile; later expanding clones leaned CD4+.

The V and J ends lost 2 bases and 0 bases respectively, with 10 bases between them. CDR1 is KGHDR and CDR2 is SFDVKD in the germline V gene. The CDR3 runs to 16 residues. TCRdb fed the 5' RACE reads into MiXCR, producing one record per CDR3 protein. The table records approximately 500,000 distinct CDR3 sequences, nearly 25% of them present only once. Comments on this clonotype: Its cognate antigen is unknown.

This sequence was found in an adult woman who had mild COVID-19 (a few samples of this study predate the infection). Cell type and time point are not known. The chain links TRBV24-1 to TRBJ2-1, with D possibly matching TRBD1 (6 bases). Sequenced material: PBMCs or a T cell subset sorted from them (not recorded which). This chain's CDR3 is CATSDSDSFSYNEQFF. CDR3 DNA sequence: TGTGCCACCAGTGATTCGGACAGTTTCTCCTACAATGAGCAGTTCTTC.